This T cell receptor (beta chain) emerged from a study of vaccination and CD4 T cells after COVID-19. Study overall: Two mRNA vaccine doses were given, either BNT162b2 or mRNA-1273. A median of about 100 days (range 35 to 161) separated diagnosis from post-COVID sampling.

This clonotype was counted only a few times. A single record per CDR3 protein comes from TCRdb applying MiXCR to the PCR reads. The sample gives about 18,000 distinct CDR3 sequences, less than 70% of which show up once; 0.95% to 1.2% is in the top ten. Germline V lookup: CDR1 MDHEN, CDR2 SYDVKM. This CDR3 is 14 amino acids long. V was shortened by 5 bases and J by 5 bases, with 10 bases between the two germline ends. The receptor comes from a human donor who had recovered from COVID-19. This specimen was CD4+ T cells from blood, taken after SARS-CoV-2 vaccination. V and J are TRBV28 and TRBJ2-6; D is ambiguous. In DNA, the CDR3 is TGTGCCAGCAGTACCCCGAGTAGGGCCAACGTCCTGACTTTC. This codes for CASSTPSRANVLTF. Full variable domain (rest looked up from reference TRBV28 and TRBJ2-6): DVKVTQSSRYLVKRTGEKVFLECVQDMDHENMFWYRQDPGLGLRLIYFSYDVKMKEKGDIPEGYSVSREKKERFSLILESASTNQTSMYLCASSTPSRANVLTFGAGSRLTVL.